Presented here are 17 T cell receptor beta chains from one specimen sequenced in a study of blood T cell repertoires in COVID-19. Method: immunoSEQ multiplex PCR; TCRdb's copy keeps in-frame clones and lacks some. The sample contains about 440,000 clones, nearly 90% of which appear only once. Sequencing input: PBMCs or T cells enriched from blood (not recorded which). All receptors derive from a woman between 18 and 29 years old with acute COVID-19.

The rearrangement joins TRBV4-1 to TRBJ2-1; TRBD2 aligns across 9 bases. V lost 1 base, J lost 4 bases, and 2 bases stayed unmatched. This CDR3 has 15 amino acids. Per the germline V gene, CDR1 is MGHRA and CDR2 is YSYEKL. In DNA form, the CDR3 reads TGCGCCAGCAGCCAAGGCGGGGGGGGATACAATGAGCAGTTCTTC. It yields the protein CASSQGGGGYNEQFF.

V and J are TRBV7-3 and TRBJ2-2; TRBD2 aligns across 10 bases. Germline V gives CDR1 SGHTA, CDR2 FQGTGA. The CDR3 loop spans 19 amino acids. J was trimmed by 1 base and V by 2 bases; bases with no gene match: 10. CDR3 sequence (DNA): TGTGCCAGCAGCTTAGGTTTCGGGCCTAGCGGGGGGAACACCGGGGAGCTGTTTTTT. Its protein is CASSLGFGPSGGNTGELFF.

Turning to this clone: At the DNA level, this CDR3 is encoded by other sequences in the same sample as well. The chain is built from TRBV27 and TRBJ1-2; 10 bases match TRBD1. The J segment lost 4 bases and the V segment lost 5 bases, leaving 1 base of the junction unmatched. The CDR3 extends over 13 amino acids. Germline loops: CDR1 MNHEY, CDR2 SMNVEV (reference sequence). CDR3 in amino acids: CASSRDRGYGYTF. The CDR3 DNA reads TGTGCCAGCAGTCGGGACAGGGGCTATGGCTACACCTTC.

The V call is TRBV7-9, the J call TRBJ2-7; a possible D gene is TRBD1 (6 bases). Trimming pared 6 bases from V and 6 bases from J, leaving 9 bases between. Germline assignment: CDR1 SEHNR and CDR2 FQNEAQ (reference sequence). The CDR3 has 11 amino acids. CDR3 amino acids: CASRQGAEQYF. CDR3 bases: TGTGCCAGCAGACAGGGAGCCGAGCAGTACTTC.

In this sample, this clone turned up a few times. The V call is TRBV27, the J call TRBJ2-7, with 7 bases fitting TRBD1. V lost 5 bases, J lost 6 bases, and 13 bases stayed unmatched. Germline V CDR1 and CDR2: MNHEY, SMNVEV (reference sequence). This CDR3 contains 15 residues. The CDR3 nucleotides read TGTGCCAGCAGTCGAACAGGGGAATTGATAGGCGAGCAGTACTTC. This sequence encodes CASSRTGELIGEQYF.

The chain joins TRBV12-3 or TRBV12-4 to TRBJ2-7; maybe TRBD1 (5 bases). CDR3 size: 13 residues. With 3 bases removed from V and 3 bases from J, the gap between germline ends came to 9 bases. The CDR3 reads CASSLRTIYEQYF. CDR3 in DNA: TGTGCCAGCAGTTTGAGGACAATCTACGAGCAGTACTTC.

As for this clone: The junction does not match germline at one end; this may be a read error. The chain joins TRBV7-7 to TRBJ2-1; TRBD1 agrees at 7 bases. CDR1 is SSHAT, CDR2 FNYEAQ, per germline (reference sequence). The CDR3 runs 14 residues. CDR3 bases: TGTGCTAGCAAACCGGGACAGTATTCCAATGAGCAGTTCTTC. Translation: CASKPGQYSNEQFF.

V usage is TRBV7-6 and J usage is TRBJ1-1; TRBD1 might be the D (5 bases). With 2 bases removed from V and 1 base from J, the gap between germline ends came to 8 bases. This CDR3 region has 14 residues. Germline V gene data show CDR1 as SGHVS and CDR2 as FNYEAQ. This CDR3 is CASSLWGGNTEAFF. CDR3 in DNA: TGTGCCAGCAGCTTATGGGGGGGGAACACTGAAGCTTTCTTT.

This chain uses TRBV5-1 with TRBJ2-1, with D tentatively TRBD1 (5 bases). The V and J ends lost 4 bases and 2 bases respectively, with 10 bases between them. The CDR3 loop spans 14 amino acids. Germline V CDR1 and CDR2: SGHRS, YFSETQ. The CDR3 sequence is CASSQGNTYNEQFF. The CDR3 bases are TGCGCCAGCAGCCAGGGAAATACCTACAATGAGCAGTTCTTC.

This sequence joins TRBV5-6 and TRBJ1-2; D is possibly TRBD1 (5 bases). Germline lookup yields CDR1 SGHDT and CDR2 YYEEEE. The CDR3 runs to 14 residues. V shed 5 bases and J shed 4 bases, with 15 bases lying between them. In DNA, the CDR3 is TGTGCCAGCAGAGGGCAGGGCTTTCGCTATGGCTACACCTTC. This gives the protein CASRGQGFRYGYTF.

The chain couples TRBV5-4 to TRBJ2-5; D gene unclear. V dropped 4 bases and J dropped 5 bases, with 12 bases sitting between them. In germline, CDR1 is SGHNT, CDR2 YYREEE (reference sequence). This CDR3 contains 13 residues. DNA for the CDR3: TGTGCCAGCAGCCCCTCCCTGTCGGAGACCCAGTACTTC. Its protein is CASSPSLSETQYF. The full variable domain, its missing parts supplied by reference TRBV5-4 and TRBJ2-5, is ETGVTQSPTHLIKTRGQQVTLRCSSQSGHNTVSWYQQALGQGPQFIFQYYREEENGRGNFPPRFSGLQFPNYSSELNVNALELDDSALYLCASSPSLSETQYFGPGTRLLVL.

This rearrangement joins TRBV6-5 to TRBJ2-7, with 7 nucleotides matching TRBD2. The trim removed 0 bases at V and 4 bases at J, leaving 9 bases unmatched. The CDR3 runs 16 residues. Germline V gene lookup returns CDR1 MNHEY and CDR2 SVGAGI. DNA of the CDR3: TGTGCCAGCAGTTACTCGGGGGGAGGGCCAATTTACGAGCAGTACTTC. It yields the protein CASSYSGGGPIYEQYF.

The chain joins TRBV6-2 or TRBV6-3 to TRBJ2-3; 11 bases are shared with TRBD2. V shed 4 bases and J 4 bases; nucleotides not matched to a gene: 1. Germline values: CDR1 MNHEY, CDR2 SVGEGT. This CDR3 has 14 residues. The CDR3 here is CASSLGLAADTQYF. CDR3 sequence (DNA): TGTGCCAGCAGTTTGGGACTAGCGGCAGATACGCAGTATTTT.

The chain uses TRBV7-8 and TRBJ2-3; D is perhaps TRBD2 (6 bases). Trimming took 5 bases from V and 6 from J, leaving 9 bases between them. Germline loops: CDR1 SGHVS, CDR2 FQNEAQ. CDR3 size: 12 residues. CDR3 bases: TGTGCCAGCAGCCCCCGGGGGGATACGCAGTATTTT. Amino acid sequence: CASSPRGDTQYF.

V is TRBV5-4 and J is TRBJ2-2; no clear D. V shed 4 bases and J shed 6 bases, with 7 bases lying between them. Germline CDR1 SGHNT, CDR2 YYREEE (reference sequence). The CDR3 is 12 amino acids. In DNA form, the CDR3 reads TGTGCCAGCAGCCCATTAGCCGGGGAGCTGTTTTTT. It translates to CASSPLAGELFF.

A few counts support this clone. The chain is built from TRBV6-2 or TRBV6-3 and TRBJ1-1; TRBD1 matches 7 bases. CDR3 length: 13 amino acids. The junction had 2 bases not matched to a gene; V was cut back by 6 bases and J by 1 base. Germline-derived CDR1 and CDR2 are MNHEY and SVGEGT. This chain's CDR3 is CASSGTENTEAFF. The CDR3 DNA sequence: TGTGCCAGCAGCGGGACAGAGAACACTGAAGCTTTCTTT.

The CDR3 nucleotides are TGTGCCAGCAGCTTGGAGACAGGGGGGGTCCCTGGTTACGAGCAGTACTTC. As protein: CASSLETGGVPGYEQYF. The rearrangement links TRBV5-6 to TRBJ2-7, with 9 bases lining up with TRBD1. CDR1 SGHDT and CDR2 YYEEEE come from the germline V gene. Losses at the gene ends were 0 bases for V and 4 bases for J; bases not matched to a gene: 11. This CDR3 region has 17 residues.